Listed below are T cell receptor beta chains from one sample, sequenced in a study of T-cell memory formation after mild COVID-19. TCRdb recomputed calls from the 5' RACE reads with MiXCR, one row per CDR3 protein. The sample yields around 300,000 distinct CDR3 sequences, 13% seen once. The sequencing input was PBMCs or a T cell subset sorted from them (not recorded which). These receptors came from a man aged 18 to 29 who had mild COVID-19 (a few samples of this study predate the infection). Cell type and time point are not known. CDR3s include the opening cysteine and the closing phenylalanine or tryptophan. The order of the fields is J gene, V gene, D gene, clone size, CDR3 protein, CDR3 DNA. The D gene is left open where the match is weak. Part of the rows lack a size; the others show once, few, many or a class for expanded clones.

J gene: TRBJ1-2
V gene: TRBV12-3/TRBV12-4
D gene: NA
clone size: few
CDR3 protein: CASTPLGYGYTF
CDR3 DNA: TGTGCCAGCACACCCTTGGGATATGGCTACACCTTC

J gene: TRBJ1-5
V gene: TRBV7-6
D gene: NA
clone size: few
CDR3 protein: CASSLKGTPEQPQHF
CDR3 DNA: TGTGCCAGCAGCCTAAAGGGAACTCCAGAGCAGCCCCAGCATTTT

J gene: TRBJ2-3
V gene: TRBV18
D gene: TRBD1
clone size: few
CDR3 protein: CASSLGTGRTDTQYF
CDR3 DNA: TGTGCCAGCTCCCTCGGGACAGGGCGGACAGATACGCAGTATTTT

J gene: TRBJ2-5
V gene: TRBV5-6
D gene: TRBD1
clone size: NA
CDR3 protein: CASSSPGTEQETQYF
CDR3 DNA: TGTGCCAGCAGCTCCCCGGGGACAGAACAAGAGACCCAGTACTTC

J gene: TRBJ1-2
V gene: TRBV5-1
D gene: TRBD1
clone size: many
CDR3 protein: CASSSRQGSFYGYTF
CDR3 DNA: TGCGCCAGCAGCTCCCGACAGGGTTCTTTCTATGGCTACACCTTC

J gene: TRBJ1-2
V gene: TRBV7-9
D gene: NA
clone size: few
CDR3 protein: CASSTQDGVGYTF
CDR3 DNA: TGTGCCAGCAGCACCCAAGACGGGGTTGGCTACACCTTC

J gene: TRBJ1-4
V gene: TRBV3-1
D gene: NA
clone size: NA
CDR3 protein: CASSGGPGGEKLFF
CDR3 DNA: TGTGCCAGCAGCGGGGGTCCGGGCGGTGAAAAACTGTTTTTT

J gene: TRBJ2-2
V gene: TRBV5-1
D gene: NA
clone size: few
CDR3 protein: CASSSTRANTGELFF
CDR3 DNA: TGCGCCAGCAGCTCGACTAGGGCGAACACCGGGGAGCTGTTTTTT

J gene: TRBJ1-5
V gene: TRBV7-2
D gene: NA
clone size: few
CDR3 protein: CASSFAGSSNQPQHF
CDR3 DNA: TGTGCCAGCAGCTTCGCCGGGAGCAGCAATCAGCCCCAGCATTTT

J gene: TRBJ2-3
V gene: TRBV7-2
D gene: TRBD2
clone size: few
CDR3 protein: CASILDLAGGITDTQYF
CDR3 DNA: TGTGCCAGCATCTTAGACCTAGCGGGGGGTATCACAGATACGCAGTATTTT